Sequencing of this TCR beta chain was carried out in a study of shared clonotypes between healthy human individuals. The table came from immunoSEQ multiplex PCR; TCRdb's copy has only in-frame clones and leaves some out. The sample includes over 2 million clones, roughly 94% of them seen just once. Per germline, CDR1 SGHVS and CDR2 FQNEAQ. Trimming took 1 base from V and 1 from J, leaving 10 bases between them. This CDR3 region has 15 residues. A single count supports this clone. CD45RA+ naive and CD45RA-negative memory subsets were separated from CD4+ cells. V is TRBV7-8 and J is TRBJ1-2; no reliable D call. The sequencing input was naive CD4+ T cells sorted from blood. Subset reported: CD45RA+ positively selected. The source is a man aged 18 to 35 in good health. The CDR3 spells CASSLVNGDNYGYTF. CDR3 DNA: TGTGCCAGCAGCTTAGTGAACGGGGATAACTATGGCTACACCTTC.